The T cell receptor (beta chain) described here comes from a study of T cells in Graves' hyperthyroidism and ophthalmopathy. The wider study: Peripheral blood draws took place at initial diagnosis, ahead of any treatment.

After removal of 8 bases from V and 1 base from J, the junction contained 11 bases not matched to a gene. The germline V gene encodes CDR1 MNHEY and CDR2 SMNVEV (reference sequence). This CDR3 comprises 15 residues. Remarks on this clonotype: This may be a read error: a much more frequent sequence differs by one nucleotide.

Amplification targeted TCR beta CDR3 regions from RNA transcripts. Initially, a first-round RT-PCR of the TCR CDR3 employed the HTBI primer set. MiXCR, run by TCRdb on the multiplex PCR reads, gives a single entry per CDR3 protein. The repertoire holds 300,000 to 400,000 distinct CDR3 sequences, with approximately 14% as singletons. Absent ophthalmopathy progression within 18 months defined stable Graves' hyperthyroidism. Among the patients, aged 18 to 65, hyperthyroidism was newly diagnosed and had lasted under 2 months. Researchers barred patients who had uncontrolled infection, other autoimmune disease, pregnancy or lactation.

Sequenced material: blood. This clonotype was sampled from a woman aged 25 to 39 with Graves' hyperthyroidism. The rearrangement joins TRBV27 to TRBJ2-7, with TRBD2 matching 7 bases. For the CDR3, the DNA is TGTGCCAGCCACAGAACCGGGACTAATTCCTACGAGCAGTACTTC. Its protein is CASHRTGTNSYEQYF.